The next 20 T cell receptor beta chains were all read from a single sample in a study of tumor and adjacent non-tumor tissue in lung cancer listed by TCRdb under 2018. Library preparation was by multiplex PCR. These reads were obtained on an Illumina HiSeq 2500. TCRbeta libraries were built by three rounds of nested PCR using primers (Table S4), following protocols modified from ARM-PCR. TCRdb took the public reads, trimmed them with fastp at Q25, ran MiXCR for clone calling and kept in-frame beta chains. For every CDR3 protein sequence, its rows merge into one entry that carries the most common genes and DNA. Across this sample there are 84,000 or so distinct CDR3 sequences, with roughly three fifths seen only once. The ten top clones hold roughly 15% of the sample. RNA was isolated from bulk unsorted tissue, and RNA quality was assessed with a NanoDrop ND-1000 and an Agilent 2100. Sequenced input: lung tumor tissue. The origin of the receptors is a man between 65 and 85 years old with non-small cell lung cancer.

This chain uses TRBV20-1 with TRBJ2-4; 8 positions match TRBD1. The germline CDR1 and CDR2 sequences are DFQATT and SNEGSKA (reference sequence). The CDR3 contains 16 residues. Unmatched junction bases numbered 6, after V lost 2 bases and J lost 0 bases. The CDR3 spells CSARTGQALAKNIQYF. CDR3 in DNA: TGCAGTGCTAGAACGGGACAGGCCCTAGCCAAAAACATTCAGTACTTC.

Concerning this clonotype: A read error may produce the germline difference seen at one junction end. CDR3 loop: CANSLVRVTGERFF. The DNA for the CDR3 is TGTGCCAACAGCTTAGTCAGGGTCACCGGGGAGCGGTTTTTT. V gene TRBV11-2 combines with J gene TRBJ2-2; tentatively, D is TRBD1 or TRBD2 (5 bases each). This CDR3 is built from 14 residues. From germline, CDR1 is SGHAT and CDR2 FQNNGV.

As to this clonotype: Because it lacks the conserved phenylalanine or tryptophan at the end, this CDR3 is likely a read error. V gene TRBV29-1 combines with J gene TRBJ2-3; D gene uncertain. CDR1 and CDR2 from the germline V gene are SQVTM and ANQGSEA. The CDR3 spans 12 residues. This CDR3 reads CSVVSVADTQYL. The CDR3 bases are TGCAGTGTTGTTTCGGTGGCGGATACGCAGTATCTT.

Worth noting for this clonotype: An end of the junction differs from the germline gene, which may be a read error. The gene calls are TRBV5-5 and TRBJ2-3; D remains ambiguous. CDR1 is SGHKS, CDR2 YYEKEE, per germline (reference sequence). CDR3 length equals 13 residues. For the CDR3, the DNA is TGTGCCAGCATCTTGAGATCACAAGATACGCAGTATTTT. Protein sequence: CASILRSQDTQYF.

About this clonotype itself: It may be a read error: a sequence one base away is much more abundant. Here the CDR3 omits its conserved ending phenylalanine or tryptophan, so a read error is the likely source. This chain uses TRBV6-1 with TRBJ1-2; the match to TRBD1 covers 7 bases. Germline CDR1 is MNHNS and CDR2 is SASEGT. The CDR3 runs 14 residues. J lost 2 bases, V lost 4 bases, and 4 bases had no gene match. The CDR3, as DNA: TGTGCCAGCAGTGTGGGCAGGGGGAACTATGGCTACACCATC. Translation gives CASSVGRGNYGYTI.

On this clonotype: A much bigger clone sits one base away, suggesting this may be a read error. The chain has TRBV5-4 and TRBJ2-4; tentative D call: TRBD1 (6 bases). Germline-derived CDR1 and CDR2 are SGHNT and YYREEE (reference sequence). The CDR3 totals 13 residues. The CDR3 bases are TGTGCCAGCAACTTGGACAGAAAAAACATTCAGTACTTC. This codes for CASNLDRKNIQYF.

The count of this clonotype is one. The V call is TRBV11-3, the J call TRBJ2-2, with no clear D. V lost 1 base to trimming and J lost 9 bases, with 9 bases between them. CDR1 SGHNT and CDR2 YENEEA come from the germline V gene. The CDR3 has 13 residues. In DNA, the CDR3 is TGTGCCAGCAGCTTAGTTAAGGTCAGGGAGCTGTTTTTT. Residues: CASSLVKVRELFF.

With regard to this clonotype: The germline gene is not matched at one end of the junction; a read error may be the cause. The chain uses TRBV12-3 or TRBV12-4 and TRBJ2-7; D perhaps matches TRBD1 (6 bases). The CDR3 has 14 amino acids. As DNA, the CDR3 is TGTGCCAGCAATTCCTCAGGGGTAGACTACGAGCAGCACTTC. This gives the protein CASNSSGVDYEQHF.

This sequence joins TRBV4-1 and TRBJ2-7; possible D gene TRBD2, 5 bases. CDR3 length: 15 amino acids. Germline values: CDR1 MGHRA, CDR2 YSYEKL. V was trimmed by 11 bases and J by 0 bases, leaving 20 bases between them. The CDR3 region is CAGSQMPGFSYEQYF. DNA of the CDR3: TGCGCCGGTAGCCAGATGCCGGGGTTCTCCTACGAGCAGTACTTC.

The sample holds one count of this clonotype. A much larger clonotype is one base distant, so this may be a read error. The gene calls are TRBV28 and TRBJ2-2, with TRBD1 identical over 8 bases. Looked up from germline, CDR1 is MDHEN and CDR2 is SYDVKM. Trimming removed 8 bases from V and 4 bases from J; junction bases left unmatched: 6. The CDR3 is made up of 14 amino acids. The CDR3, as DNA: TGTGCCAGCTGTTCGACAGGGGTCACCGGGGAGCTGTTTTTT. Translated: CASCSTGVTGELFF.

Comment on this clonotype: In this CDR3 the conserved last residue, phenylalanine or tryptophan, is missing, so a read error is likely. The rearrangement uses TRBV5-4 and TRBJ2-2; the D gene could be TRBD1 or TRBD2 (6 bases each). Germline V CDR1 and CDR2: SGHNT, YYREEE (reference sequence). The CDR3 runs 14 residues. The CDR3 spells CASSFPGAAGALFV. The CDR3 DNA is TGTGCCAGCAGCTTTCCGGGGGCGGCCGGGGCGCTGTTTGTT.

This clonotype was counted only a few times. The germline gene is not matched at one end of the junction; a read error may be the cause. The V and J genes are TRBV11-2 and TRBJ2-1; weak D call: TRBD2 (5 bases). This CDR3 is built from 13 residues. CDR1 and CDR2 (germline): SGHAT, FQNNGV. Written as DNA, the CDR3 is TGTACCAGCAGCTTCGTAGGAGGCAATGAACAGTTCTTC. Translated: CTSSFVGGNEQFF.

CDR3 protein: CASSQTDGATDTQYF. CDR3 sequence (DNA): TGTGCCAGCAGTCAAACCGACGGAGCCACAGATACGCAGTATTTT. J is TRBJ2-3 and V is TRBV11-2; D gene unclear. CDR3 length: 15 residues. Trimming removed 6 bases from V and 2 bases from J, with 15 bases in between. Germline-derived CDR1 and CDR2 are SGHAT and FQNNGV.

About this clonotype itself: Germline is not matched at one junction end, which may reflect a read error. J is TRBJ1-1 and V is TRBV24-1, with TRBD1 as a possible D gene (5 bases). Germline CDR1 KGHDR, CDR2 SFDVKD. CDR3 length: 14 residues. This CDR3 is CATSDPRGNTEASF. Written as DNA, the CDR3 is TGTGCCACCAGTGACCCTCGGGGGAACACTGAAGCTTCCTTT.

The table lists this clonotype with a few counts. A clone one base away is much larger, so this may be a read error. V is TRBV29-1 and J is TRBJ1-2, with D possibly TRBD1 on 5 matching bases. The CDR3 has 13 residues. Germline V gene data show CDR1 as SQVTM and CDR2 as ANQGSEA. The CDR3 spells CSAYKRGNEDYAF. In DNA, the CDR3 is TGCAGCGCCTATAAGAGGGGTAATGAGGACTACGCCTTC.

On this clonotype itself: A much larger clone differs by one base, so this may be a read error. The CDR3 ends on some other residue instead of the conserved phenylalanine or tryptophan, so this is likely a read error. The CDR3 region has the DNA TGTGCCAGCCACCCTGCCGGTCGGTTACTTAGCAATCAGCCCCAGCATTTA. Translated, it gives CASHPAGRLLSNQPQHL. This sequence joins TRBV28 and TRBJ1-5; no reliable D call. V was clipped by 8 bases and J by 0 bases, with 20 bases between them. This CDR3 contains 17 residues. Germline V lookup: CDR1 MDHEN, CDR2 SYDVKM.

In its sample, this clonotype was seen many times. The chain recombines TRBV9 with TRBJ2-7; TRBD2 matches 14 bases. This CDR3 is built from 15 residues. The V gene end was trimmed by 3 bases and the J gene end by 4 bases; junction bases not matched to a gene: 3. The germline CDR1 and CDR2 sequences are SGDLS and YYNGEE. Here the CDR3 reads CASSAGTSGGYEQYF. The DNA of the CDR3 is TGTGCCAGCAGCGCAGGGACTAGCGGGGGTTACGAGCAGTACTTC.

Comment on this clonotype: One end of the junction fails to match germline, which may point to a read error. J is TRBJ2-6 and V is TRBV11-1; D is unclear. The germline V gene has CDR1 SGHAT and CDR2 FQDESV (reference sequence). CDR3 length: 15 residues. CDR3 protein: CTSSMRVSGANVLTF. The CDR3 DNA follows: TGTACCAGCAGTATGCGTGTTAGTGGGGCCAACGTCCTGACTTTC.

A word on this clonotype: One end of the junction fails to match germline, which may point to a read error. V usage is TRBV5-5 and J usage is TRBJ2-3, with 8 nucleotides matching TRBD2. The CDR3 extends over 15 amino acids. Germline values: CDR1 SGHKS, CDR2 YYEKEE (reference sequence). The DNA of the CDR3 is TGTGCCATCAGCTTGAGGGCGGGGGGCATAGATACGCAGTATTTT. Amino acid sequence: CAISLRAGGIDTQYF.

The rearrangement uses TRBV7-8 and TRBJ2-6, with unresolved D. There are 14 residues in the CDR3. Germline loops: CDR1 SGHVS, CDR2 FQNEAQ. V lost 10 bases and J 9 bases, leaving 19 bases between the germline ends. The CDR3 DNA sequence: TGTGCCACCCGGGTGGATAACTGGGTCAACGTCCTGACTTTC. As protein: CATRVDNWVNVLTF. Complete variable domain (other parts from reference TRBV7-8 and TRBJ2-6): GAGVSQSPRYKVAKRGQDVALRCDPISGHVSLFWYQQALGQGPEFLTYFQNEAQLDKSGLPSDRFFAERPEGSVSTLKIQRTQQEDSAVYLCATRVDNWVNVLTFGAGSRLTVL.